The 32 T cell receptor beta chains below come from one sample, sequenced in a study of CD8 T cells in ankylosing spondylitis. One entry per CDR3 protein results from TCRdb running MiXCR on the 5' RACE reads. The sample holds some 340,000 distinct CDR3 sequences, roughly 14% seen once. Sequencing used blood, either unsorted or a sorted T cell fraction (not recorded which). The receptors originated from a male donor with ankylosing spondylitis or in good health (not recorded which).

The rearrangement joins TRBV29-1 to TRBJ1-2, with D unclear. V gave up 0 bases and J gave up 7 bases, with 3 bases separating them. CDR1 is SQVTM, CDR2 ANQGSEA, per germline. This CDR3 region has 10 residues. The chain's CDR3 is CSVEDPGYTF. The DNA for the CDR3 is TGCAGCGTTGAAGATCCTGGCTACACCTTC.

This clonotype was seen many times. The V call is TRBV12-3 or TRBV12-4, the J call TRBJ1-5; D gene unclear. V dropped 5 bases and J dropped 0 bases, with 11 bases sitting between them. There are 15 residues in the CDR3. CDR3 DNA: TGTGCCAGCAGTCCCACACCGTATAGCAATCAGCCCCAGCATTTT. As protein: CASSPTPYSNQPQHF.

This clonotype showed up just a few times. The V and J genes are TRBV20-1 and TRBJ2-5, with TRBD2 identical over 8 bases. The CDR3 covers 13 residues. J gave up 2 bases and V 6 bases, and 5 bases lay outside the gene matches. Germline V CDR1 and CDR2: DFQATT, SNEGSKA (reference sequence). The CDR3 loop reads CSAIGGGQETQYF. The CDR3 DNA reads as TGCAGTGCGATCGGCGGGGGGCAAGAGACCCAGTACTTC.

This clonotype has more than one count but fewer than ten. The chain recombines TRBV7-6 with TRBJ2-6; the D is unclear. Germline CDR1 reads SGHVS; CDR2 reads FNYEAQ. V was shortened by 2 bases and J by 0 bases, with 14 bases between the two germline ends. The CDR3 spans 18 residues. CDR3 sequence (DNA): TGTGCCAGCAGCTTAAGAATCCCGGCCACCTCTGGGGCCAACGTCCTGACTTTC. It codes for CASSLRIPATSGANVLTF.

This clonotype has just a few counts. CDR3 sequence (DNA): TGCGCCAGCAGCATGACAGGGGATGAGCAGTTCTTC. Translating it yields CASSMTGDEQFF. V usage is TRBV5-1 and J usage is TRBJ2-1, with TRBD1 identical over 8 bases. Germline CDR1 SGHRS, CDR2 YFSETQ. J lost 8 bases, V lost 4 bases, and 2 bases had no gene match. This CDR3 has 12 residues.

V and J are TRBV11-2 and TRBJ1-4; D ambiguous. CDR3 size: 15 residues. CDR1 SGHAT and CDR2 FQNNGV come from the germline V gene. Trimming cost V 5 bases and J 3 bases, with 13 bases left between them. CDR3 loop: CASSRGGVANEKLFF. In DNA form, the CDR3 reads TGTGCCAGCAGCCGAGGTGGGGTGGCTAATGAAAAACTGTTTTTT. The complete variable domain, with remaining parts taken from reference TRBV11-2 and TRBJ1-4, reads EAGVAQSPRYKIIEKRQSVAFWCNPISGHATLYWYQQILGQGPKLLIQFQNNGVVDDSQLPKDRFSAERLKGVDSTLKIQPAKLEDSAVYLCASSRGGVANEKLFFGSGTQLSVL.

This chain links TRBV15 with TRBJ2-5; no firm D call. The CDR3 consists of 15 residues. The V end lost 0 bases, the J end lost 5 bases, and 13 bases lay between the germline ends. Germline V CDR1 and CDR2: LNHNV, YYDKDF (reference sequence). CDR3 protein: CATSRDVKESETQYF. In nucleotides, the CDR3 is TGTGCCACCAGCAGAGATGTAAAGGAGAGCGAGACCCAGTACTTC.

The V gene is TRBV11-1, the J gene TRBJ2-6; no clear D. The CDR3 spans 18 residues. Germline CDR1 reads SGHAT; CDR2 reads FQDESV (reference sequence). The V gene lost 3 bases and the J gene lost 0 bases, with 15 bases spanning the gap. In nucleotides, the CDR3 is TGTGCCAGCAGCTTGTTGACTCGCACCCTCTCTGGGGCCAACGTCCTGACTTTC. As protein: CASSLLTRTLSGANVLTF.

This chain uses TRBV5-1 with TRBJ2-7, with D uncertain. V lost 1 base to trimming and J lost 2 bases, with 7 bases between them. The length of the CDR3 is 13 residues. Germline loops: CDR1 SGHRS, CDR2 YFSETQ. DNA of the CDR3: TGCGCCAGCAGCTTGACGGAAACCTACGAGCAGTACTTC. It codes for CASSLTETYEQYF.

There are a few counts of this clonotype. CDR3 protein: CSVEDGVSYEQYF. The DNA of the CDR3 is TGCAGCGTTGAAGACGGAGTCTCCTACGAGCAGTACTTC. This rearrangement joins TRBV29-1 to TRBJ2-7; no clear D gene. V lost 0 bases to trimming and J lost 0 bases, with 6 bases between them. The CDR3 consists of 13 residues. CDR1 SQVTM and CDR2 ANQGSEA come from the germline V gene.

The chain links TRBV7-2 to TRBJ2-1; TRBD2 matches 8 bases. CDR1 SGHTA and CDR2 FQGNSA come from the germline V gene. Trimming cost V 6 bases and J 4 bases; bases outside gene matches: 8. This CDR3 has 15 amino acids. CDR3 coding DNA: TGTGCCAGCAGTTTATTGGGACTAGGGTACAATGAGCAGTTCTTC. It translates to CASSLLGLGYNEQFF.

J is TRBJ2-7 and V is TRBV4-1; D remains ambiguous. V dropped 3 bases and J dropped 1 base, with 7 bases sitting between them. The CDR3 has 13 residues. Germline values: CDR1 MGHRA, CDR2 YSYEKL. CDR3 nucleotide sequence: TGCGCCAGCAGCCAGCCCGGTTCCTACGAGCAGTACTTC. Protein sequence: CASSQPGSYEQYF.

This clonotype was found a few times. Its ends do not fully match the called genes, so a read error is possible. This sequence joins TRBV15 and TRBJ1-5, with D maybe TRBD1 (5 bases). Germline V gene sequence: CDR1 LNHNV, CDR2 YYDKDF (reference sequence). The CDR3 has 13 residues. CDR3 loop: CATSREMQGPLNF. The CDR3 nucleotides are TGTGCCACCAGCAGAGAGATGCAGGGCCCCCTGAATTTT.

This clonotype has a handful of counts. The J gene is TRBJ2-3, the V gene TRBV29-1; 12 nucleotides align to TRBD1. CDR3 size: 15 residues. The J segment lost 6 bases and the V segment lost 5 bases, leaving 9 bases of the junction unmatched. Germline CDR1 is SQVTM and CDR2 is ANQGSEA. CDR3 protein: CSVMGWGQGADTQYF. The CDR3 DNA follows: TGCAGCGTTATGGGATGGGGACAGGGGGCCGATACGCAGTATTTT.

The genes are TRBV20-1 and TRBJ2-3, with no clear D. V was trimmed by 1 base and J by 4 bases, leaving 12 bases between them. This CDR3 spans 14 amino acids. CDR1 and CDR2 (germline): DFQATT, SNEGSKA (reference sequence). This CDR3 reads CSARGAVGPDTQYF. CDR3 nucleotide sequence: TGCAGTGCTAGAGGGGCCGTAGGGCCAGATACGCAGTATTTT.

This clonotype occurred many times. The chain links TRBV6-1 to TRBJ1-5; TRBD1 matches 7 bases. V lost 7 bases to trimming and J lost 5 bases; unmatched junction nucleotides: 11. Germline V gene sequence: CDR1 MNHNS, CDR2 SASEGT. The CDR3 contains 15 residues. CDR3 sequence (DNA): TGTGCCAGCAAAAGTAACAGGGGAGAGGATCAGCCCCAGCATTTT. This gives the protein CASKSNRGEDQPQHF.

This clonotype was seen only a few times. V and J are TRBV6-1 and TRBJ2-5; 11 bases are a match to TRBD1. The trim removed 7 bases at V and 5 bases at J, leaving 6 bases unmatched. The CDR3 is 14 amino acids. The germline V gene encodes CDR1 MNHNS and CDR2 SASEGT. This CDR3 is CASIWTGGRETQYF. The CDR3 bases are TGTGCCAGCATCTGGACAGGGGGCAGGGAGACCCAGTACTTC.

CDR3 protein: CASSRITGSEAFF. The CDR3 nucleotides read TGTGCCAGCAGCCGTATCACAGGGTCTGAAGCTTTCTTT. The V and J genes are TRBV6-1 and TRBJ1-1, with D perhaps TRBD1 (6 bases). From germline, CDR1 is MNHNS and CDR2 SASEGT. Trimming left V 6 bases short and J 6 bases short, with 14 bases between. The CDR3 has 13 residues.

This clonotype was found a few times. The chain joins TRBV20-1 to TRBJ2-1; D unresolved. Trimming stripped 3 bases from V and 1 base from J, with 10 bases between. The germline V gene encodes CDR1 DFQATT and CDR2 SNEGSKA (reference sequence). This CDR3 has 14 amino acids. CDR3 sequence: CSASGPFSYNEQFF. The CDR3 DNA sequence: TGCAGTGCTAGCGGCCCCTTTTCCTACAATGAGCAGTTCTTC.

CDR3 nucleotides: TGTGCCAGCAGCCCTTTCACTATCGGGGGGGCGCTTCCTGGAAACACCATATATTTT. Encoded protein: CASSPFTIGGALPGNTIYF. V usage is TRBV27 and J usage is TRBJ1-3; D perhaps matches TRBD1 (6 bases). The CDR3 consists of 19 residues. Germline V gene data show CDR1 as MNHEY and CDR2 as SMNVEV (reference sequence). The germline V and J ends were trimmed by 6 bases and 2 bases, with 26 bases remaining between them.

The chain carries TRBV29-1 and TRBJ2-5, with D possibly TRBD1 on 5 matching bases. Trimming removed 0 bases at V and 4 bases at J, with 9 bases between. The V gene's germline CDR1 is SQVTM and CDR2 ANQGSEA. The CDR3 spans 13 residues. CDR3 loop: CSVEEWQGETQYF. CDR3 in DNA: TGCAGCGTTGAAGAGTGGCAGGGAGAGACCCAGTACTTC. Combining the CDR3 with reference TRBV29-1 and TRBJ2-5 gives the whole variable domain SAVISQKPSRDICQRGTSLTIQCQVDSQVTMMFWYRQQPGQSLTLIATANQGSEATYESGFVIDKFPISRPNLTFSTLTVSNMSPEDSSIYLCSVEEWQGETQYFGPGTRLLVL.

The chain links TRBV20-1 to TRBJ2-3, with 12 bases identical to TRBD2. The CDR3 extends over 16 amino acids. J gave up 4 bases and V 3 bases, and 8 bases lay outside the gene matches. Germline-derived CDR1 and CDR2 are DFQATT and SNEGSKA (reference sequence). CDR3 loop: CSARGLAGRQSDTQYF. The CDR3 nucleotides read TGCAGTGCTAGGGGACTAGCGGGTCGGCAGTCAGATACGCAGTATTTT.

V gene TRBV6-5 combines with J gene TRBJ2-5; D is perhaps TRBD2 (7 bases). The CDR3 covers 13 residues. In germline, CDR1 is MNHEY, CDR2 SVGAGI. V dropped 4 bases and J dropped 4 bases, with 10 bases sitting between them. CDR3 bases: TGTGCCAGCAGTTGGGGGGGCGGAGAGACCCAGTACTTC. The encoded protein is CASSWGGGETQYF.

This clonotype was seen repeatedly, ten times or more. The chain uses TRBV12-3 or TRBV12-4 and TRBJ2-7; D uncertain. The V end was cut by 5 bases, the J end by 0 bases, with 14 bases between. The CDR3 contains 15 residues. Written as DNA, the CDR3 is TGTGCCAGCAGTCAGCAGGTCCTAAGCTCCTACGAGCAGTACTTC. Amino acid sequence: CASSQQVLSSYEQYF.

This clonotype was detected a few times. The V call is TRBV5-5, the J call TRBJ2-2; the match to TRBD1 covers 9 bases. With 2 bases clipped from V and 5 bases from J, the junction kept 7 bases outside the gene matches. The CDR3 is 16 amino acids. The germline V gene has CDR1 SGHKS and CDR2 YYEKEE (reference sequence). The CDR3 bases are TGTGCCAGCAGCTTTCGACAGGGGGTAGGAACCGGGGAGCTGTTTTTT. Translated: CASSFRQGVGTGELFF.

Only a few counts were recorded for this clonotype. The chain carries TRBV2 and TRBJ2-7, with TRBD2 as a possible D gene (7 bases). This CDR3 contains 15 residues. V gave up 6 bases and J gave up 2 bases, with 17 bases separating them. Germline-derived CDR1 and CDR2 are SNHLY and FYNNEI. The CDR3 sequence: CASRGASGMPYEQYF. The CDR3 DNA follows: TGTGCCAGCAGGGGGGCTAGCGGTATGCCCTACGAGCAGTACTTC.

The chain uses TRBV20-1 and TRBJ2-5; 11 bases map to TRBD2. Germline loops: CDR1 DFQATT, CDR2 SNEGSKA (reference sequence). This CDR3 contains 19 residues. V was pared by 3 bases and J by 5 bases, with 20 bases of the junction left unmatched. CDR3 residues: CSASDSTMGSGGAFETQYF. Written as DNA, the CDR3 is TGCAGTGCTAGCGATTCGACTATGGGTAGCGGGGGGGCCTTTGAGACCCAGTACTTC.

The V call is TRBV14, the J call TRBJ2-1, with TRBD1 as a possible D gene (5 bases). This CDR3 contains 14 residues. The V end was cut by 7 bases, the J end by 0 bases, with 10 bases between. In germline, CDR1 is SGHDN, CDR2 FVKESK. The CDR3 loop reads CASMKGNSYNEQFF. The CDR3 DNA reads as TGTGCCAGCATGAAGGGGAACTCCTACAATGAGCAGTTCTTC.

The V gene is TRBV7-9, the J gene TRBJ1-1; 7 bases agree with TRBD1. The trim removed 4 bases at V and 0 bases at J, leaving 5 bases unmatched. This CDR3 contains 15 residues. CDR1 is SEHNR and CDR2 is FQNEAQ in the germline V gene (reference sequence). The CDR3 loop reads CASSYLTGVNTEAFF. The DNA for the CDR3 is TGTGCCAGCAGCTATCTCACAGGGGTGAACACTGAAGCTTTCTTT.

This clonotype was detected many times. For the CDR3, the DNA is TGTGCCAGCAGTTTTAGGGAACAGGGAGGGGGTACAACTTTCTTT. This codes for CASSFREQGGGTTFF. The V and J genes are TRBV27 and TRBJ1-1; possibly TRBD1 for D (6 bases). The CDR3 is 15 residues long. Trimming shortened V by 3 bases and J by 12 bases, and 23 bases separated the two germline ends. Germline values: CDR1 MNHEY, CDR2 SMNVEV (reference sequence).

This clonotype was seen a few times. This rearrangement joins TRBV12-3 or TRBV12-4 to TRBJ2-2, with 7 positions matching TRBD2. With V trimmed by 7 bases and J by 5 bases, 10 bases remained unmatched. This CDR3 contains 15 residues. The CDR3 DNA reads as TGTGCCAGCACCCCCCGGGGGGTTGGGACCGGGGAGCTGTTTTTT. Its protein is CASTPRGVGTGELFF.

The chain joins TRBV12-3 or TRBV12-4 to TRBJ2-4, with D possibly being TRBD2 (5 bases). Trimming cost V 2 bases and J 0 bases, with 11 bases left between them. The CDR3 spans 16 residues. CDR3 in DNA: TGTGCCAGCAGTTTATCCGGGAACTTAGCCAAAAACATTCAGTACTTC. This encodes CASSLSGNLAKNIQYF.